This record covers a single TCR beta chain. Its antigen remains unknown. CDR1 is SNHLY, CDR2 FYNNEI, per germline. V was clipped by 5 bases and J by 4 bases, with 15 bases between them. The CDR3 runs 15 residues. The data were taken from a study of response to subunit inactivated influenza vaccine. Study-wide points: There was a suggestion from the authors that each seasonal influenza vaccination recruits few new T cells.

TCRdb re-derived calls from the RT-PCR reads in MiXCR, one entry per CDR3 protein. Of some 600,000 distinct CDR3 sequences in the sample, 11% to 15% were seen once. The V call is TRBV2, the J call TRBJ1-5; no clear D. The TCR originated in a man between 50 and 59 years old who received an inactivated influenza vaccine. Sequencing used PBMCs from blood, obtained 14 to 15 days before vaccination. The CDR3 protein is CASSPSRSVNQPQHF. The CDR3 bases are TGTGCCAGCAGTCCCAGCCGAAGTGTAAATCAGCCCCAGCATTTT.